These T cell receptor beta chains were read from a single sample in a study of Ad26.COV2.S vaccination and SARS-CoV-2 variants. The table came from immunoSEQ multiplex PCR; TCRdb's copy has only in-frame clones and leaves some out. The sample records hundreds of thousands of clones, around 93% being singletons. The input for sequencing was peripheral blood, taken in a trial of Ad26.COV2.S vaccine versus placebo. The receptors were sampled from a person between 18 and 65 years old who received the Ad26.COV2.S COVID-19 vaccine or a placebo. Each CDR3 is given with its conserved first and last residue.

CDR3 protein: CASSSGQGGWAGELFF
V gene: TRBV7-7

CDR3 protein: CASILWGVTTDTQYF
V gene: TRBV2

CDR3 protein: CSLDLGDTQYF
V gene: TRBV29-1

CDR3 protein: CASSTRTSGNTGELFF
V gene: TRBV7-9

CDR3 protein: CASVGVDTEAFF
V gene: TRBV7-9

CDR3 protein: CASSLRGTGDLNEQYF
V gene: TRBV28

CDR3 protein: CASSPVFSYNEQFF
V gene: TRBV7-9

CDR3 protein: CASSQDVRWTTEAFF
V gene: TRBV4-3

CDR3 protein: CASRPTGLSEAFF
V gene: TRBV19

CDR3 protein: CASSPKIRVHTYEQYF
V gene: TRBV7-9

CDR3 protein: CASSLDLLFRSGGEETQYF
V gene: TRBV11-2

CDR3 protein: CASSVDSINEKLFF
V gene: TRBV9

CDR3 protein: CASSYPDRGGEQFF
V gene: TRBV6-5

CDR3 protein: CASSDKTAAQPQHF
V gene: TRBV10-2

CDR3 protein: CASSTYQGATNEKLFF
V gene: TRBV18

CDR3 protein: CASSQQLGVGASSYEQYF
V gene: TRBV4-3

CDR3 protein: CSASQGVRNQPQHF
V gene: TRBV20-1

CDR3 protein: CASSQGVSGNTIYF
V gene: TRBV4-3

CDR3 protein: CASSLRGAGYEQYF
V gene: TRBV27

CDR3 protein: CASSRTAFPYEQYF
V gene: TRBV6-2/TRBV6-3

CDR3 protein: CASSPGLGTGGTDTQYF
V gene: TRBV18

CDR3 protein: CASSLPRSPLHF
V gene: TRBV19

CDR3 protein: CASSLVRLTRAFF
V gene: TRBV5-8

CDR3 protein: CASSQGTGGYGYTF
V gene: TRBV4-1

CDR3 protein: CASSPGRYNEQFF
V gene: TRBV12-3/TRBV12-4

CDR3 protein: CASSLYAPVVNTEAFF
V gene: TRBV27

CDR3 protein: CASSSTRQGPDTQYF
V gene: TRBV28

CDR3 protein: CASSFGGGDQETQYF
V gene: TRBV11-2

CDR3 protein: CASHDINTEAFF
V gene: TRBV28

CDR3 protein: CAWSVQGYEQFF
V gene: TRBV30

CDR3 protein: CASSGETVNTEAFF
V gene: TRBV5-1

CDR3 protein: CASSPTIVAISNQPQHF
V gene: TRBV19

CDR3 protein: CASNPGISGNTIYF
V gene: TRBV6-5

CDR3 protein: CASSELVIRQGPGNTIYF
V gene: TRBV25-1

CDR3 protein: CASSLRGYGHDF
V gene: TRBV11-2

CDR3 protein: CAIKQGSYNEQFF
V gene: TRBV10-3

CDR3 protein: CASSLVVTRSTDTQYF
V gene: TRBV7-9

CDR3 protein: CASSLRLAGSDEQYF
V gene: TRBV27

CDR3 protein: CASSPSRDRQETQYF
V gene: TRBV13

CDR3 protein: CASSLFSEGVSPLHF
V gene: TRBV9

CDR3 protein: CAWSPGGAGELFF
V gene: TRBV30

CDR3 protein: CASSQDINRASGELFF
V gene: TRBV4-1

CDR3 protein: CASSQDAGGHYEQYF
V gene: TRBV3-1/TRBV3-2

CDR3 protein: CASSLGGLSNQPQHF
V gene: TRBV27

CDR3 protein: CATRTGYSEAFF
V gene: TRBV19

CDR3 protein: CAIRVEQASLF
V gene: TRBV12-3/TRBV12-4

CDR3 protein: CASSITGGTIPYGYTF
V gene: TRBV27

CDR3 protein: CASSEGQTPGGTEAFF
V gene: TRBV10-1

CDR3 protein: CASSLSGTGELFF
V gene: TRBV5-1

CDR3 protein: CAWSPTRTGADIIF
V gene: TRBV30

CDR3 protein: CASSYTGELFF
V gene: TRBV9

CDR3 protein: CASERGHGNTEAFF
V gene: TRBV6-5

CDR3 protein: CASSSRGGSSYEQYF
V gene: TRBV7-2

CDR3 protein: CATLTPYEQYF
V gene: TRBV6-5

CDR3 protein: CASSPDMAQETQYF
V gene: TRBV5-1